One and the same sample provided the 12 T cell receptor beta chains below, sequenced in a study of shared clonotypes between healthy human individuals. Generated by immunoSEQ multiplex PCR, the TCRdb table keeps only in-frame clones and is missing some. The sample lists some 2,500,000 clones; roughly 93% were seen once. Sequences were obtained from naive CD4+ T cells from PBMCs. Subset defined: CD45RA+ positively selected. The receptors were gathered from a man aged 18 to 29 in good health. Some clones in this sample may be carry-over from other donors' samples.

The chain links TRBV5-1 to TRBJ2-7, with D unclear. Trimming removed 4 bases at V and 3 bases at J, with 8 bases between. The V gene's germline CDR1 is SGHRS and CDR2 YFSETQ. CDR3 length: 12 residues. CDR3 DNA sequence: TGCGCCAGCAGCCCATCGCGCTACGAGCAGTACTTC. Translating gives CASSPSRYEQYF.

The chain combines TRBV11-2 with TRBJ2-7, with a possible D match to TRBD2 (5 bases). Per germline, CDR1 SGHAT and CDR2 FQNNGV. V lost 4 bases to trimming and J lost 0 bases, with 19 bases between them. CDR3 length: 17 residues. The CDR3 loop is CASSSVGRPAGSYEQYF. In DNA, the CDR3 is TGTGCCAGCAGCTCCGTAGGGCGACCGGCGGGCTCCTACGAGCAGTACTTC.

The DNA for the CDR3 is TGTGCCAGCAGCCCAACAGCTTACTCTGGAAACACCATATATTTT. Translated: CASSPTAYSGNTIYF. The genes are TRBV7-8 and TRBJ1-3; no clear D. V was pared by 5 bases and J by 0 bases, with 11 bases between. Germline V CDR1 and CDR2: SGHVS, FQNEAQ. The CDR3 sequence is 15 residues long.

This chain joins TRBV5-1 and TRBJ2-5; 7 bases align to TRBD1. The CDR3 loop spans 15 amino acids. In germline, CDR1 is SGHRS, CDR2 YFSETQ. With V trimmed by 4 bases and J by 0 bases, 6 bases remained unmatched. For the CDR3, the DNA is TGCGCCAGCAGCCCCCTGGGACAGAACCAAGAGACCCAGTACTTC. Its translation is CASSPLGQNQETQYF.

This chain links TRBV11-3 with TRBJ2-2, with D uncertain. The V end lost 5 bases, the J end lost 7 bases, and 8 bases lay between the germline ends. The germline V gene encodes CDR1 SGHNT and CDR2 YENEEA. The CDR3 runs 12 residues. The CDR3 is CASSASVGELFF. In DNA, the CDR3 is TGTGCCAGCAGCGCAAGCGTCGGGGAGCTGTTTTTT.

The chain combines TRBV5-1 with TRBJ2-7; TRBD2 matches 10 bases. Germline V gene lookup returns CDR1 SGHRS and CDR2 YFSETQ. The CDR3 is 15 amino acids. With V trimmed by 4 bases and J by 6 bases, 10 bases remained unmatched. The CDR3 here is CASSHRLAGDREQYF. CDR3 coding DNA: TGCGCCAGCAGCCACCGGCTAGCGGGAGATCGCGAGCAGTACTTC.

The chain has TRBV5-1 and TRBJ2-1, with D perhaps TRBD1 or TRBD2 (5 bases each). Trimming cost V 2 bases and J 4 bases, with 16 bases left between them. The germline CDR1 and CDR2 sequences are SGHRS and YFSETQ. The CDR3 contains 16 residues. CDR3 sequence: CASSFHGTPEYNEQFF. DNA for the CDR3: TGCGCCAGCAGCTTCCACGGGACCCCGGAATACAATGAGCAGTTCTTC.

The rearrangement joins TRBV6-5 to TRBJ1-4, with D possibly TRBD1 on 5 matching bases. Deletions cut 2 bases from V and 10 bases from J, with 11 bases between. The CDR3 is made up of 13 amino acids. Germline assignment: CDR1 MNHEY and CDR2 SVGAGI. CDR3 amino acids: CASSYLRDLKLFF. In DNA, the CDR3 is TGTGCCAGCAGTTACCTACGGGACCTAAAACTGTTTTTT.

The chain carries TRBV19 and TRBJ2-5, with D tentatively TRBD1 (6 bases). Trimming removed 7 bases from V and 0 bases from J, with 21 bases in between. Looked up from germline, CDR1 is LNHDA and CDR2 is SQIVND (reference sequence). The CDR3 is 17 amino acids. CDR3: CASKGGLGQRYQETQYF. The CDR3 DNA sequence: TGTGCCAGTAAAGGCGGATTAGGACAGAGGTACCAAGAGACCCAGTACTTC.

In its sample, this clone was seen once. The genes are TRBV5-1 and TRBJ1-3, with unresolved D. CDR1 is SGHRS and CDR2 is YFSETQ in the germline V gene. This CDR3 contains 14 residues. Trimming removed 4 bases at V and 4 bases at J, with 12 bases between. CDR3 region: CASSHGLEGNTIYF. The CDR3 region has the DNA TGCGCCAGCAGCCATGGGCTTGAGGGAAACACCATATATTTT.

The chain combines TRBV15 with TRBJ2-1, with 8 bases that match TRBD2. The germline gives CDR1 LNHNV, CDR2 YYDKDF (reference sequence). V shed 6 bases and J 3 bases; nucleotides not matched to a gene: 7. There are 15 residues in the CDR3. CDR3 sequence reads: CATRGSGSGYNEQFF. As DNA, the CDR3 is TGTGCCACCAGAGGAAGCGGGAGTGGCTACAATGAGCAGTTCTTC.

The rearrangement joins TRBV19 to TRBJ2-3; a possible D gene is TRBD1 (5 bases). The V end was cut by 5 bases, the J end by 3 bases, with 21 bases between. Germline V gene lookup returns CDR1 LNHDA and CDR2 SQIVND (reference sequence). CDR3 length: 17 amino acids. This CDR3 is CASSPGKGLDWTDTQYF. DNA for the CDR3: TGTGCCAGTAGTCCAGGGAAGGGGTTGGATTGGACAGATACGCAGTATTTT.